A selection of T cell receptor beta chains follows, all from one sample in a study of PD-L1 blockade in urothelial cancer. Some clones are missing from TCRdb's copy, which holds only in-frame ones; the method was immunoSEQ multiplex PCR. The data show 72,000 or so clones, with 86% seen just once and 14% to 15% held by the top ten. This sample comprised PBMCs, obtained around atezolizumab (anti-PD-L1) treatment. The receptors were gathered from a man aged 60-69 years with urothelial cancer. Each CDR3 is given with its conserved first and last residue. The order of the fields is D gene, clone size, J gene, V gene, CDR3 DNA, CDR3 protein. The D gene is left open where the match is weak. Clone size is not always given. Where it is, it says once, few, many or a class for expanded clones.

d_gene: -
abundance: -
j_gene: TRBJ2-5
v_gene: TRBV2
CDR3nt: TGTGCCAGCAGTGAAGTGAGGGAAGAGACCCAGTACTTC
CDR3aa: CASSEVREETQYF

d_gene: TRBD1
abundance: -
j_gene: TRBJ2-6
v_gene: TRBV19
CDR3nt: TGTGCCACCAGGGACAGGGGGTCTGGGGCCAACGTCCTGACTTTC
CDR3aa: CATRDRGSGANVLTF

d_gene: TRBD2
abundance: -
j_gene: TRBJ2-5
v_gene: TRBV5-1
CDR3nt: TGCGCCAGCAGCTCCGGGACTAGCGAAGAGACCCAGTACTTC
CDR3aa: CASSSGTSEETQYF

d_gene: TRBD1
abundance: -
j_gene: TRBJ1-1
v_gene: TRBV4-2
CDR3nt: TGTGCCAGCAGCCAAGATTCACGGACAGGGAACACTGAAGCTTTCTTT
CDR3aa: CASSQDSRTGNTEAFF

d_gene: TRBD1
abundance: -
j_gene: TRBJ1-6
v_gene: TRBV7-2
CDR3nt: TGTGCCAGCAGGACGACAGGGGCTCATTCACCCCTCCACTTT
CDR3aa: CASRTTGAHSPLHF

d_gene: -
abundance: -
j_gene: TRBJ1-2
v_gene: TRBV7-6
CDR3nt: TGTGCCAGCAGCCTCAGGGCAGGCTATGGCTACACCTTC
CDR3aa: CASSLRAGYGYTF

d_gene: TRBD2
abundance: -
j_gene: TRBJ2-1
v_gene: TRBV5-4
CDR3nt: TGTGCCAGCAGCCTCTCGGGCCGGGGGGGGCCCTCCTACAATGAGCAGTTCTTC
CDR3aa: CASSLSGRGGPSYNEQFF

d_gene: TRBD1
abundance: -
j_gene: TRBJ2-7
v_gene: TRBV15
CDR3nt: TGTGCCACCAGCAGAGATACGGGACAGGTGGCCTCCTACGAGCAGTACTTC
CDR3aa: CATSRDTGQVASYEQYF

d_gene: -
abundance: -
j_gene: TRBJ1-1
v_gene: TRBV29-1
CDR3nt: TGCAGCGCCGGACGGGGGAACACTGAAGCTTTCTTT
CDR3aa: CSAGRGNTEAFF

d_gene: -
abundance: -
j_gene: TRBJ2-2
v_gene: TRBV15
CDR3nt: TGTGCCACCAGCGGCACTAGTGCCGGGGAGCTGTTTTTT
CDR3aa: CATSGTSAGELFF

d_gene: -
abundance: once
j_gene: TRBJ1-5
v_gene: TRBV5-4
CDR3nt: TGTGCCAGCAGCTTGGAGCGGGTGGGGCCCCAGCATTTT
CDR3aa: CASSLERVGPQHF

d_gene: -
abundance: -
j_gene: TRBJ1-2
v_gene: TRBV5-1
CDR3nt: TGCGCCAGCAGCCGGATTGGTGGGGCAGTACGTGGCTACACCTTC
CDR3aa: CASSRIGGAVRGYTF

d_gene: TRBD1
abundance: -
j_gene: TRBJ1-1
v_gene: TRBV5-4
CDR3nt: TGTGCCAGCAGCTCGACAGGGGACACTGAAGCTTTCTTT
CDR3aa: CASSSTGDTEAFF

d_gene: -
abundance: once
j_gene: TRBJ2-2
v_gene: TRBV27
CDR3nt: TGTGCCAGCAGTTTATACAATCGAAGGGGTTTGACCGGGGAGCTGTTTTTT
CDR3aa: CASSLYNRRGLTGELFF

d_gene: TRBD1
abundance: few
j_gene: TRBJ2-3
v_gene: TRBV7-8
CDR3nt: TGTGCCAGCAGCTTAGATACGGGACAGGGTTACTATTTT
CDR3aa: CASSLDTGQGYYF

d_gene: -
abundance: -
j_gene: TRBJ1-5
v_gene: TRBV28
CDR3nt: TGTGCCAGCAGTTTAGGTACAGCCATCCAGCATTTT
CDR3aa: CASSLGTAIQHF

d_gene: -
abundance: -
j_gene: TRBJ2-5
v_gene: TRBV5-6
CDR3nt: TGTGCCAGCACCCCAAGGGGCGCTCAAGAGACCCAGTACTTC
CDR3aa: CASTPRGAQETQYF

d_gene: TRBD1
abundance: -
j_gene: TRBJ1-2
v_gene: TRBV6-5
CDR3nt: TGTGCCAGCAGCGGACAGGGGGTCAACTATGGCTACACCTTC
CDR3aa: CASSGQGVNYGYTF

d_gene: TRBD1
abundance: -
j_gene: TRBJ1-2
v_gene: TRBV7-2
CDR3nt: TGTGCCAGCAGCTTAGAGGCAGGGGGCCGCGGCTACACCTTC
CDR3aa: CASSLEAGGRGYTF

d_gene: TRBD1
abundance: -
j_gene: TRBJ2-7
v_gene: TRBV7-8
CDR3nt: TGTGCCAGCTTTACGACAGGGGGCGAGCAGTACTTC
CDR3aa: CASFTTGGEQYF

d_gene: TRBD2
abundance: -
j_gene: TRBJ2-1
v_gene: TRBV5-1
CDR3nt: TGCGCCAGCAGCGCGAGCCGGACTAGCGGAGGTAACCATGAGCAGTTCTTC
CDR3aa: CASSASRTSGGNHEQFF

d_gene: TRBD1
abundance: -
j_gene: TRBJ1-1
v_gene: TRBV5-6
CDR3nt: TGTGCCAGCAGCTTTGGGACAGGGGGCAACACTGAAGCTTTCTTT
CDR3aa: CASSFGTGGNTEAFF

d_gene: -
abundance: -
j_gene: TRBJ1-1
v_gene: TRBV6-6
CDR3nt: TGTGCCAGCAGTCCGAGACAAGATGAAGCTTTCTTT
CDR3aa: CASSPRQDEAFF

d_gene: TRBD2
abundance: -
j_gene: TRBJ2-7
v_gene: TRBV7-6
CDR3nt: TGTGCCAGCAGCATTTCGAGCGGGGGTTACGAGCAGTACTTC
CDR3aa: CASSISSGGYEQYF

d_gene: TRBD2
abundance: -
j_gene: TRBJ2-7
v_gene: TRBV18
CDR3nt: TGTGCCAGCTCACCGGGGGTTAGCGGGGGAACCTACGAGCAGTACTTC
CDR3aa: CASSPGVSGGTYEQYF

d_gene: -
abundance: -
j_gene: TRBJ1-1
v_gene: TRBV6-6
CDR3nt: TGTGCCAGCAGTTACTCGACCAGGGCGGACACTGAAGCTTTCTTT
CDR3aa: CASSYSTRADTEAFF

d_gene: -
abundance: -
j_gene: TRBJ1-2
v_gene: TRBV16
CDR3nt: TGTGCCAGCAGCCAATCCTTACAGGCCGACTATGGCTACACCTTC
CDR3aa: CASSQSLQADYGYTF

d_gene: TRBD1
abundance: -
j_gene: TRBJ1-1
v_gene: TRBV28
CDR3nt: TGTGCCAGCATTCCCGGGACAGGGATGACTGAAGCTTTCTTT
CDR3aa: CASIPGTGMTEAFF

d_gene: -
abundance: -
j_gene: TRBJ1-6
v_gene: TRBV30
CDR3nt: TGTGCCTGGACCCAGCCCACGGGGGGCTATAATTCACCCCTCCACTTT
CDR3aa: CAWTQPTGGYNSPLHF

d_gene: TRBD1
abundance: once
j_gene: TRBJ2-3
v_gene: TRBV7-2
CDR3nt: TGTGCCAGCAGCCCTGGACAGGGACCCGATACGCAGTATTTT
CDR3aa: CASSPGQGPDTQYF

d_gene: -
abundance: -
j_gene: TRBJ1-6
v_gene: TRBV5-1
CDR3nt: TGCGCCAGCAGCCTCCGGGACTTGGATTCACCCCTCCACTTT
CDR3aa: CASSLRDLDSPLHF

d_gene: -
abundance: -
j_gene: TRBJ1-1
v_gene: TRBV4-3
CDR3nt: TGCGCCAGCAGCAAGGGACAAGGCTGGAACACTGAAGCTTTCTTT
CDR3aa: CASSKGQGWNTEAFF

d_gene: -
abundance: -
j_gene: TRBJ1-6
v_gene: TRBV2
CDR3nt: TGTGCCAGCAGTGGGGAATCTAGGCGGGATTCACCCCTCCACTTT
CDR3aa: CASSGESRRDSPLHF

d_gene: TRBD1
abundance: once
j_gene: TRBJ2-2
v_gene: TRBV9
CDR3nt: TGTGCCAGCAGCTCCCGACAGGGGAACACCGGGGAGCTGTTTTTT
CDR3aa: CASSSRQGNTGELFF

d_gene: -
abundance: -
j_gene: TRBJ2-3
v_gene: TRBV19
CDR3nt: TGTGCCAGTAGTTACCGGACAGATACGCAGTATTTT
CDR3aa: CASSYRTDTQYF

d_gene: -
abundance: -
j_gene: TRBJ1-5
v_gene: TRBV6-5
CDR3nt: TGTGCCAGCAGTCCAAACTACAGCAATCAGCCCCAGCATTTT
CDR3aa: CASSPNYSNQPQHF

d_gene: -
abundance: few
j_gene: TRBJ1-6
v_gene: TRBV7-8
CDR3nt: TGTGCCAGCACCGCGACAGGAACCTATAATTCACCCCTCCACTTT
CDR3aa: CASTATGTYNSPLHF

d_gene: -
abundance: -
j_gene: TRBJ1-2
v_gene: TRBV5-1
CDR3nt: TGCGCCAGCAGCTTGGCGGACAGTCGTGGCTACACCTTC
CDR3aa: CASSLADSRGYTF

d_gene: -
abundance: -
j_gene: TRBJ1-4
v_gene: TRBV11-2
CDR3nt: TGTGCCAGCAGCTTACGGGGGGACGGAAATGAAAAACTGTTTTTT
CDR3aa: CASSLRGDGNEKLFF

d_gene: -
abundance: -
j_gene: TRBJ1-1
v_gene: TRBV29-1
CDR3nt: TGCAGCGTTGTTCGGAACACTGAAGCTTTCTTT
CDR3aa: CSVVRNTEAFF

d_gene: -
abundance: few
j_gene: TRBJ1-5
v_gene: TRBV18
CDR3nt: TGTGCCAGCTCGCCCAGCAGGGATTACAATCAGCCCCAGCATTTT
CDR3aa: CASSPSRDYNQPQHF

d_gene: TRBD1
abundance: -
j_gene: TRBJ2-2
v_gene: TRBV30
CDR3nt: TGTGCCTGGAATAACAGGGGGCTCAACACCGGGGAGCTGTTTTTT
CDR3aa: CAWNNRGLNTGELFF

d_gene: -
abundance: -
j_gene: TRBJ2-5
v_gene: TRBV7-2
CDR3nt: TGTGCCAGCAGCACCCGGGGTAGCCAAGAGACCCAGTACTTC
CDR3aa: CASSTRGSQETQYF

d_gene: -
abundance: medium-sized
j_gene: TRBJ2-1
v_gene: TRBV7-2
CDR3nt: TGTGCCAGCAGCTCGTCAGGGATTGAGCAGTTCTTC
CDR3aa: CASSSSGIEQFF

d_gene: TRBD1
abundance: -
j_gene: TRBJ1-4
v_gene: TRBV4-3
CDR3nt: TGCGCCAGCAGCCAAGCCGGGACAGGGGGCCTCTCAACTAATGAAAAACTGTTTTTT
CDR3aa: CASSQAGTGGLSTNEKLFF

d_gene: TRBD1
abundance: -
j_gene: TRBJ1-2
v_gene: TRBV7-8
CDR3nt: TGTGCCAGCACCGCAAAGGACAGGACCGGCTATGGCTACACCTTC
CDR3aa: CASTAKDRTGYGYTF